What follows are 10 T cell receptor beta chains derived from one specimen sequenced in a study of human T cells and chemical hapten exposure. Time point described: patch test 1, 2 weeks after DPC sensitization. The treatment was: therapeutic diphenylcyclopropenone sensitization with weekly scalp DPC. In TCRdb, the RACE reads were re-called with MiXCR into one record per CDR3 protein. The table shows 75,000 to 90,000 distinct CDR3 sequences, with 10% occurring only once. Sequences were derived from whole blood, sampled in connection with sensitization to the hapten diphenylcyclopropenone (DPC). The receptors shown here come from a woman aged 50 to 60 with alopecia areata. Some clones in this sample may be carry-over from other donors' samples.

This clonotype was counted only a few times. The rearrangement links TRBV7-3 to TRBJ2-1; TRBD2 matches 13 bases. Unmatched junction bases numbered 4, after V lost 3 bases and J lost 2 bases. Per germline, CDR1 SGHTA and CDR2 FQGTGA. This CDR3 region has 17 residues. DNA of the CDR3: TGTGCCAGCAGCTTTACCGGGACTAGCGGGACCTACAATGAGCAGTTCTTC. This gives the protein CASSFTGTSGTYNEQFF.

In this sample, this clonotype turned up a few times. The rearrangement joins TRBV7-9 to TRBJ2-1, with D possibly TRBD2 on 5 matching bases. Trimming cost V 0 bases and J 3 bases, with 15 bases left between them. CDR3 size: 17 residues. The germline CDR1 and CDR2 sequences are SEHNR and FQNEAQ (reference sequence). CDR3: CASSLALRTADYNEQFF. The CDR3 DNA reads as TGTGCCAGCAGCTTAGCGCTAAGGACTGCTGACTACAATGAGCAGTTCTTC.

This clonotype was seen repeatedly, ten times or more. The V gene is TRBV6-1, the J gene TRBJ1-2, with 9 positions matching TRBD1. Germline V CDR1 and CDR2: MNHNS, SASEGT. This CDR3 contains 18 residues. V gave up 6 bases and J gave up 0 bases; unmatched junction bases: 14. In DNA form, the CDR3 reads TGTGCCAGCAGGAGGACAGGGGATTTGGTTTCGGCTAACTATGGCTACACCTTC. This codes for CASRRTGDLVSANYGYTF.

V is TRBV4-2 and J is TRBJ2-1; D is unclear. CDR3 length: 15 residues. CDR1 and CDR2 from the germline V gene are LGHNA and YNFKEQ. The V and J ends lost 0 bases and 3 bases respectively, with 9 bases between them. The CDR3 here is CASSQDTNFYNEQFF. The CDR3 bases are TGTGCCAGCAGCCAAGATACCAACTTCTACAATGAGCAGTTCTTC.

Only a few counts were recorded for this clonotype. This chain links TRBV5-1 with TRBJ2-3; D remains unclear. In germline, CDR1 is SGHRS, CDR2 YFSETQ. Between the trimmed V and J ends, which lost 8 bases and 4 bases, there was a span of 8 bases. The CDR3 covers 11 residues. CDR3 in amino acids: CASWDADTQYF. CDR3 DNA sequence: TGCGCCAGTTGGGATGCAGATACGCAGTATTTT.

V is TRBV18 and J is TRBJ2-1, with 7 bases aligning to TRBD1. With 4 bases clipped from V and 0 bases from J, the junction kept 6 bases outside the gene matches. Looked up from germline, CDR1 is KGHSH and CDR2 is LQKENI. This CDR3 has 16 residues. CDR3 residues: CASSLSGTASYNEQFF. The CDR3 DNA sequence: TGTGCCAGCTCACTATCAGGGACAGCCTCCTACAATGAGCAGTTCTTC.

This chain connects TRBV10-2 to TRBJ1-3, with 10 bases fitting TRBD1. The CDR3 consists of 14 residues. Germline-derived CDR1 and CDR2 are WSHSY and SAAADI. J gave up 0 bases and V 9 bases, and 2 bases lay outside the gene matches. DNA for the CDR3: TGCGCCAGTAGGACAGGGGGCTCTGGAAACACCATATATTTT. Its protein is CASRTGGSGNTIYF.

A few counts support this clonotype. V usage is TRBV20-1 and J usage is TRBJ1-1; D ambiguous. V was cut by 0 bases and J by 2 bases, with 4 bases left in between. Germline assignment: CDR1 DFQATT and CDR2 SNEGSKA (reference sequence). The CDR3 consists of 12 residues. CDR3 in DNA: TGCAGTGCTAGAGAGGCCAACACTGAAGCTTTCTTT. It specifies CSAREANTEAFF.

This clonotype has ten or more counts. J is TRBJ1-4 and V is TRBV29-1; D may be TRBD1 (5 bases). CDR3 length: 13 residues. V lost 4 bases and J lost 8, with 14 bases in between. Germline V CDR1 and CDR2: SQVTM, ANQGSEA. The CDR3 DNA is TGCAGCGTTGGAAGTGCCTCAGGGGAAAAACTGTTTTTT. This encodes CSVGSASGEKLFF. Full variable domain (outside the CDR3, taken from reference TRBV29-1 and TRBJ1-4): SAVISQKPSRDICQRGTSLTIQCQVDSQVTMMFWYRQQPGQSLTLIATANQGSEATYESGFVIDKFPISRPNLTFSTLTVSNMSPEDSSIYLCSVGSASGEKLFFGSGTQLSVL.

A few counts support this clonotype. The chain has TRBV28 and TRBJ2-4; perhaps TRBD2 as D (7 bases). The CDR3 covers 15 residues. V gave up 8 bases and J gave up 4 bases, with 18 bases separating them. Per germline, CDR1 MDHEN and CDR2 SYDVKM. CDR3 amino acids: CASSRLEGGKNIQYF. CDR3 bases: TGTGCCAGCTCCCGCTTGGAGGGGGGGAAAAACATTCAGTACTTC.